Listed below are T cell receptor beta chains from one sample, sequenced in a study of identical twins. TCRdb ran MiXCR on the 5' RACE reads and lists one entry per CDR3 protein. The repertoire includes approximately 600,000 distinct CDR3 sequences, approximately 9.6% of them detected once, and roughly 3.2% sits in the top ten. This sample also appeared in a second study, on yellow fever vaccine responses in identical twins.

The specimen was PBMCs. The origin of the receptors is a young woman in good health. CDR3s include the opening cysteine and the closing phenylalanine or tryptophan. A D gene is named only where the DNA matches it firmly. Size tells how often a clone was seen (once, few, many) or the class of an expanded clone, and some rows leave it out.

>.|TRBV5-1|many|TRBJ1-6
CASSATGKNSPLHF
TGCGCCAGCAGCGCCACAGGGAAGAATTCACCCCTCCACTTT
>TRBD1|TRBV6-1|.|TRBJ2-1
CASRETGIPYNEQFF
TGTGCCAGCAGAGAGACAGGGATCCCCTACAATGAGCAGTTCTTC
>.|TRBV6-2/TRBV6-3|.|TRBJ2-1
CASRDPIDEQFF
TGTGCCAGCAGGGATCCCATCGATGAGCAGTTCTTC
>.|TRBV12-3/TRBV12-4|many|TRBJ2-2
CASSFGGNTGELFF
TGTGCCAGCAGTTTCGGAGGGAACACCGGGGAGCTGTTTTTT
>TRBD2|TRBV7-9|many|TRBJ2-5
CASSQQDSGRWQETQYF
TGTGCCAGCAGCCAGCAGGATAGCGGGAGGTGGCAAGAGACCCAGTACTTC
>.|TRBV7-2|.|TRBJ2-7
CASSALVGGSYEQYF
TGTGCCAGCAGCGCCTTGGTAGGGGGCTCCTACGAGCAGTACTTC
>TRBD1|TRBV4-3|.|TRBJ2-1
CASSQEGQGALNEQFF
TGCGCCAGCAGCCAAGAGGGCCAGGGGGCGCTCAATGAGCAGTTCTTC
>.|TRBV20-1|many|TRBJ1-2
CSASRSTNYGYTF
TGCAGTGCTTCCAGGAGCACTAACTATGGCTACACCTTC
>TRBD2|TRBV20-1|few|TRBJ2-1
CSAKLREGPYNEQFF
TGCAGTGCCAAGTTACGGGAGGGCCCCTACAATGAGCAGTTCTTC
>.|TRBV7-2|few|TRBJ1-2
CASSLALVGEGGNGYTF
TGTGCCAGCAGCTTAGCGCTGGTAGGGGAGGGGGGGAATGGCTACACCTTC
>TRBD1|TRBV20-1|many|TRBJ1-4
CSAREDRVGNEKLFF
TGCAGTGCTAGAGAAGACAGGGTTGGTAATGAAAAACTGTTTTTT
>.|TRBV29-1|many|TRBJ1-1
CSGTPGAMNTEAFF
TGCAGCGGGACCCCAGGGGCGATGAACACTGAAGCTTTCTTT
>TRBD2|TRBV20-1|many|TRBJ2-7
CSARSGVDEQYF
TGCAGTGCTCGTAGCGGGGTAGACGAGCAGTACTTC
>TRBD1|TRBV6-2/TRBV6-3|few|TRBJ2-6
CASSYVNKGQGSLGANVLTF
TGTGCCAGCAGTTACGTAAATAAGGGACAGGGAAGTTTAGGGGCCAACGTCCTGACTTTC
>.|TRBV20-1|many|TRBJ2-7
CSARDSAGSYEQYF
TGCAGTGCTAGAGATTCGGCAGGGTCCTACGAGCAGTACTTC
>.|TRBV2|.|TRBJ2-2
CASGRAEAGTGELFF
TGTGCCAGCGGGCGTGCGGAAGCCGGCACCGGGGAGCTGTTTTTT
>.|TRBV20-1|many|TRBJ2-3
CSARGTMSTDTQYF
TGCAGTGCTAGAGGGACAATGAGCACAGATACGCAGTATTTT
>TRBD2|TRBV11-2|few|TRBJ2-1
CASSLKVTSSYNEQFF
TGTGCCAGCAGCTTAAAAGTGACTAGCAGCTACAATGAGCAGTTCTTC
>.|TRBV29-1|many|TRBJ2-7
CSVEDREGLYEQYF
TGCAGCGTTGAGGACAGGGAGGGCCTCTACGAGCAGTACTTC
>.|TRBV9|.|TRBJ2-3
CASSDRTDLMSDTQYF
TGTGCCAGCAGCGACCGGACAGACTTAATGAGCGATACGCAGTATTTT
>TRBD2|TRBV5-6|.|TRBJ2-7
CASSLGLAGGPGYVQYF
TGTGCCAGCAGCTTGGGACTAGCGGGAGGGCCCGGCTACGTGCAGTACTTC
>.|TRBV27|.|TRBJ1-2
CASSLSIGGPFGYTF
TGTGCCAGCAGTTTATCGATCGGGGGGCCTTTCGGCTACACCTTC
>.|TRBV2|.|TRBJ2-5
CASSVPPAAQYF
TGTGCCAGCAGTGTTCCCCCGGCCGCCCAGTACTTC
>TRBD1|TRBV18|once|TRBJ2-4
CASSGTGDYAKNIQYF
TGTGCCAGCTCAGGTACAGGGGATTACGCCAAAAACATTCAGTACTTC
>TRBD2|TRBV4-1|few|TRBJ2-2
CASSLLTSITGELFF
TGCGCCAGCAGCCTCCTGACTAGCATCACCGGGGAGCTGTTTTTT
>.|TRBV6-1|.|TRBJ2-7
CASSEAVRAFGEQYF
TGTGCCAGCAGTGAAGCGGTCAGGGCCTTTGGGGAGCAGTACTTC
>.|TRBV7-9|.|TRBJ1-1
CASKDPGGTEAFF
TGTGCCAGCAAGGACCCTGGGGGTACTGAAGCTTTCTTT
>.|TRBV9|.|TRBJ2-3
CASSHEPPGDTQYF
TGTGCCAGCAGCCATGAACCCCCCGGAGATACGCAGTATTTT
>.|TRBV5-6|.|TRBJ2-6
CASSLWGGANVLTF
TGTGCCAGCAGCTTGTGGGGTGGGGCCAACGTCCTGACTTTC